The 25 T cell receptor beta chains in this list originate from one sample, sequenced in a study of T-cell memory formation after mild COVID-19. Each CDR3 protein is one row after TCRdb ran MiXCR on the 5' RACE reads. The data show fewer than 500,000 distinct CDR3 sequences, around a quarter seen once. Sequenced material: PBMCs or a T cell subset sorted from them (not recorded which). These receptors were obtained from an adult woman who had mild COVID-19 (a few samples of this study predate the infection). Cell type and time point are not known.

This clonotype came up a few times. V is TRBV9 and J is TRBJ2-1; 14 nucleotides agree with TRBD2. In germline, CDR1 is SGDLS, CDR2 YYNGEE. Losses at the gene ends were 3 bases for V and 7 bases for J; bases not matched to a gene: 9. The CDR3 runs to 17 residues. The CDR3 sequence: CASSANRGTSGRNEQFF. The CDR3 DNA is TGTGCCAGCAGCGCTAACCGGGGGACTAGCGGGAGAAATGAGCAGTTCTTC. Complete variable domain (other parts from reference TRBV9 and TRBJ2-1): DSGVTQTPKHLITATGQRVTLRCSPRSGDLSVYWYQQSLDQGLQFLIQYYNGEERAKGNILERFSAQQFPDLHSELNLSSLELGDSALYFCASSANRGTSGRNEQFFGPGTRLTVL.

This clonotype showed up many times. The rearrangement joins TRBV10-3 to TRBJ1-4; tentative D call: TRBD1 (6 bases). Germline CDR1 reads ENHRY; CDR2 reads SYGVKD. V gave up 4 bases and J gave up 0 bases, with 18 bases separating them. The CDR3 is 18 residues long. The CDR3 nucleotides read TGTGCCATCAGTGTCGGCAGGGGAGGAGGAACAACTAATGAAAAACTGTTTTTT. This translates into CAISVGRGGGTTNEKLFF.

The chain joins TRBV7-6 to TRBJ2-2; 9 nucleotides agree with TRBD2. From germline, CDR1 is SGHVS and CDR2 FNYEAQ. The CDR3 is 15 amino acids. J lost 7 bases, V lost 5 bases, and 8 bases had no gene match. CDR3: CASSMYWTSDGELFF. CDR3 in DNA: TGTGCCAGCAGCATGTACTGGACTAGCGACGGGGAGCTGTTTTTT.

This clonotype was recorded only once. The chain has TRBV30 and TRBJ2-1; 10 positions match TRBD2. After removal of 0 bases from V and 6 bases from J, the junction contained 5 bases not matched to a gene. The CDR3 runs 15 residues. The germline CDR1 and CDR2 sequences are GTSNPN and SVGIG (reference sequence). CDR3 coding DNA: TGTGCCTGGAGTGTAATAGCGGGGGGTTTCAATGAGCAGTTCTTC. Protein: CAWSVIAGGFNEQFF.

The V gene is TRBV21-1, the J gene TRBJ2-3; TRBD1 is taken as the D call from the table, unchecked against the DNA. TRBV21-1 is marked as a pseudogene. CDR3 length: 16 amino acids. The CDR3 DNA sequence: TGTGCCAGCAGCAAAGAAAGTGGACAGAGAACAGATACGCAGTATTTT. Translated, it gives CASSKESGQRTDTQYF.

In its sample, this clonotype was seen a few times. The rearrangement links TRBV12-3 or TRBV12-4 to TRBJ1-3, with unresolved D. The CDR3 is made up of 13 amino acids. V lost 6 bases to trimming and J lost 4 bases, with 10 bases between them. This CDR3 is CASRHDGGNTIYF. As DNA, the CDR3 is TGTGCCAGCAGGCACGACGGGGGAAACACCATATATTTT.

For this clonotype: The junction differs from germline at one of its ends, possibly a read error. The V call is TRBV5-1, the J call TRBJ2-3; 7 nucleotides agree with TRBD1. The CDR3 consists of 15 residues. Germline lookup yields CDR1 SGHRS and CDR2 YFSETQ. CDR3 nucleotides: TGCGCCAGCAGCATATCGGGACAGTCCACAGATAAGCAGTATTTT. Translation gives CASSISGQSTDKQYF.

Only a few counts were recorded for this clonotype. This chain links TRBV24-1 with TRBJ2-3; no reliable D call. Looked up from germline, CDR1 is KGHDR and CDR2 is SFDVKD. The CDR3 sequence is 12 residues long. Trimming cost V 3 bases and J 2 bases, with 2 bases left between them. CDR3: CATSDDTDTQYF. The CDR3 bases are TGTGCCACCAGTGATGACACAGATACGCAGTATTTT.

This clonotype was counted a few times. The V and J genes are TRBV9 and TRBJ2-5, with 10 bases matching TRBD2. The CDR3 runs 19 residues. V shed 3 bases, J shed 0 bases, and the junction held 14 bases outside the gene matches. Per germline, CDR1 SGDLS and CDR2 YYNGEE. The CDR3 sequence is CASSDGTSVGTSDQETQYF. CDR3 nucleotide sequence: TGTGCCAGCAGCGACGGGACTAGCGTGGGAACGTCGGACCAAGAGACCCAGTACTTC. Supplemented by reference TRBV9 and TRBJ2-5, the full variable domain reads DSGVTQTPKHLITATGQRVTLRCSPRSGDLSVYWYQQSLDQGLQFLIQYYNGEERAKGNILERFSAQQFPDLHSELNLSSLELGDSALYFCASSDGTSVGTSDQETQYFGPGTRLLVL.

The chain joins TRBV5-1 to TRBJ2-7; D is unclear. Looked up from germline, CDR1 is SGHRS and CDR2 is YFSETQ. Trimming stripped 2 bases from V and 4 bases from J, with 16 bases between. The CDR3 contains 15 residues. Written as DNA, the CDR3 is TGCGCCAGCAGCTTAAAAGGTGGCAGCTTTTACGAGCAGTACTTC. Translation gives CASSLKGGSFYEQYF.

This chain links TRBV4-2 with TRBJ2-7; D remains ambiguous. V lost 0 bases and J 6 bases, leaving 12 bases between the germline ends. The length of the CDR3 is 14 residues. The germline CDR1 and CDR2 sequences are LGHNA and YNFKEQ. The CDR3 sequence is CASSQDTRLGEQYF. The CDR3 region has the DNA TGTGCCAGCAGCCAAGACACGAGGTTGGGCGAGCAGTACTTC.

The rearrangement joins TRBV6-5 to TRBJ2-5; 9 bases agree with TRBD2. After removal of 5 bases from V and 4 bases from J, the junction contained 2 bases not matched to a gene. The germline gives CDR1 MNHEY, CDR2 SVGAGI. This CDR3 is built from 13 residues. This CDR3 reads CASSPGLAETQYF. CDR3 DNA sequence: TGTGCCAGCAGTCCGGGACTAGCAGAGACCCAGTACTTC.

This clonotype was picked up a small number of times. The chain carries TRBV23-1 and TRBJ1-1; D not resolved. TRBV23-1 is given ORF status, its function remaining uncertain. The V gene lost 0 bases and the J gene lost 1 base, with 9 bases spanning the gap. This CDR3 contains 15 residues. This CDR3 reads CASSQSAGRNTEAFF. The DNA for the CDR3 is TGCGCCAGCAGTCAATCGGCCGGCCGGAACACTGAAGCTTTCTTT.

The rearrangement uses TRBV6-5 and TRBJ1-1; no reliable D call. Looked up from germline, CDR1 is MNHEY and CDR2 is SVGAGI. V was cut by 2 bases and J by 1 base, with 5 bases left in between. The CDR3 extends over 13 amino acids. The DNA for the CDR3 is TGTGCCAGCAGTTACGGAAAGAACACTGAAGCTTTCTTT. It encodes CASSYGKNTEAFF.

This clonotype was counted only a few times. V gene TRBV12-3 or TRBV12-4 combines with J gene TRBJ2-7; D uncertain. The length of the CDR3 is 15 residues. Trimming left V 1 base short and J 3 bases short, with 13 bases between. This CDR3 is CASSLEVAVSYEQYF. The CDR3 nucleotides are TGTGCCAGCAGTTTAGAGGTAGCAGTCAGCTACGAGCAGTACTTC.

The V and J genes are TRBV20-1 and TRBJ2-3; 8 bases map to TRBD2. The trim removed 1 base at V and 2 bases at J, leaving 5 bases unmatched. Germline V lookup: CDR1 DFQATT, CDR2 SNEGSKA (reference sequence). The CDR3 is made up of 15 amino acids. The CDR3 nucleotides read TGCAGTGCTAGAGGGTCGGGGGGGCACACAGATACGCAGTATTTT. It codes for CSARGSGGHTDTQYF.

This clonotype was seen only once. V gene TRBV12-3 or TRBV12-4 combines with J gene TRBJ1-1; 9 nucleotides agree with TRBD1. Trimming cost V 7 bases and J 4 bases; bases outside gene matches: 7. The CDR3 is 14 residues long. The CDR3 sequence: CASIWTGAITEAFF. Written as DNA, the CDR3 is TGTGCCAGCATCTGGACAGGGGCCATCACTGAAGCTTTCTTT.

The gene calls are TRBV20-1 and TRBJ2-2; no firm D call. The length of the CDR3 is 14 residues. CDR1 and CDR2 from the germline V gene are DFQATT and SNEGSKA (reference sequence). V lost 0 bases and J 3 bases, leaving 8 bases between the germline ends. For the CDR3, the DNA is TGCAGTGCTAGAGATTGGAGTTACACCGGGGAGCTGTTTTTT. The encoded protein is CSARDWSYTGELFF.

The genes are TRBV4-1 and TRBJ2-2; the D is unclear. The germline V gene encodes CDR1 MGHRA and CDR2 YSYEKL. V was clipped by 1 base and J by 4 bases, with 7 bases between them. CDR3 size: 14 residues. The CDR3 loop reads CASSQGWGTGELFF. Written as DNA, the CDR3 is TGCGCCAGCAGCCAAGGGTGGGGCACCGGGGAGCTGTTTTTT.

This clonotype showed up just a few times. The chain employs TRBV12-3 or TRBV12-4 and TRBJ2-1; 13 positions match TRBD2. The CDR3 is 16 residues long. Unmatched junction bases numbered 10, after V lost 7 bases and J lost 7 bases. CDR3 sequence reads: CASIPGLAGVINEQFF. The CDR3 region has the DNA TGTGCCAGCATACCAGGACTAGCGGGAGTGATAAATGAGCAGTTCTTC.

The J gene is TRBJ2-7, the V gene TRBV29-1, with D perhaps TRBD1 or TRBD2 (5 bases each). The germline gives CDR1 SQVTM, CDR2 ANQGSEA. Trimming removed 7 bases at V and 2 bases at J, with 12 bases between. The CDR3 extends over 12 amino acids. The CDR3 DNA sequence: TGCAGCGCCACCGGGACCACCTACGAGCAGTACTTC. This encodes CSATGTTYEQYF.

This clonotype turned up a few times. The chain employs TRBV19 and TRBJ2-1; D perhaps matches TRBD1 (5 bases). Germline assignment: CDR1 LNHDA and CDR2 SQIVND (reference sequence). V shed 4 bases and J shed 10 bases, with 11 bases lying between them. This CDR3 spans 12 amino acids. This CDR3 reads CASSTQGIEQFF. CDR3 bases: TGTGCCAGTAGTACCCAGGGAATCGAGCAGTTCTTC.

The genes are TRBV20-1 and TRBJ2-7; TRBD2 matches at 10 bases. CDR3 size: 11 residues. Germline V lookup: CDR1 DFQATT, CDR2 SNEGSKA (reference sequence). With 8 bases clipped from V and 3 bases from J, the junction kept 1 base outside the gene matches. The CDR3 region is CSWTSGYEQYF. For the CDR3, the DNA is TGCAGTTGGACTAGCGGCTACGAGCAGTACTTC.

This clonotype was counted a few times. The chain uses TRBV7-9 and TRBJ2-2, with D maybe TRBD2 (6 bases). The germline CDR1 and CDR2 sequences are SEHNR and FQNEAQ (reference sequence). The CDR3 totals 17 residues. V lost 2 bases, J lost 0 bases, and 13 bases lay in between. The CDR3 region has the DNA TGTGCCAGCAGCTTATCGGGCGGGGAAGCGAACACCGGGGAGCTGTTTTTT. Amino acid sequence: CASSLSGGEANTGELFF.

The chain is built from TRBV5-1 and TRBJ1-2; a weak D match, TRBD1 (5 bases). The CDR3 is 14 residues long. From germline, CDR1 is SGHRS and CDR2 YFSETQ. V gave up 1 base and J gave up 1 base, with 8 bases separating them. The CDR3 DNA sequence: TGCGCCAGCAGCTTGTCGGGGGTTAACTATGGCTACACCTTC. Encoded protein: CASSLSGVNYGYTF.